A single sample is the source of the 15 T cell receptor beta chains below, sequenced in a study of beta chain features in type 1 diabetes. The isolated RNA, all of it, was reverse transcribed, so expressed TCRB transcripts were what got sequenced. Some clones are missing from TCRdb's copy, which holds only in-frame ones; the method was immunoSEQ multiplex PCR. Of hundreds of thousands of clones listed, about 15% are singletons. Source material: naive CD4+ T cells from blood. The receptors originated from a man between 25 and 39 years old in good health.

The chain employs TRBV5-4 and TRBJ2-5; D gene ambiguous. V was pared by 1 base and J by 5 bases, with 12 bases between. The CDR3 totals 14 residues. Germline V gene sequence: CDR1 SGHNT, CDR2 YYREEE (reference sequence). The CDR3 spells CASSLYKSRETQYF. DNA of the CDR3: TGTGCCAGCAGCTTGTATAAGAGTAGGGAGACCCAGTACTTC.

The chain uses TRBV4-3 and TRBJ2-5; D remains ambiguous. Germline loops: CDR1 LGHNA, CDR2 YSLEER. V lost 0 bases and J lost 2, with 7 bases in between. This CDR3 spans 14 amino acids. Written as DNA, the CDR3 is TGCGCCAGCAGCCAAGAGCGCAGGCAAGAGACCCAGTACTTC. It translates to CASSQERRQETQYF.

This clone was detected only a few times. V and J are TRBV30 and TRBJ2-2; D unresolved. Between the trimmed V and J ends, which lost 1 base and 2 bases, there was a span of 11 bases. Germline CDR1 is GTSNPN and CDR2 is SVGIG (reference sequence). The CDR3 is made up of 15 amino acids. In DNA, the CDR3 is TGTGCCTGGAGTGAGGAGACACTAAACACCGGGGAGCTGTTTTTT. Translated, it gives CAWSEETLNTGELFF.

The chain carries TRBV5-1 and TRBJ2-5; D unclear. This CDR3 comprises 14 residues. Germline CDR1 is SGHRS and CDR2 is YFSETQ. Trimming removed 1 base from V and 5 bases from J, with 12 bases in between. As DNA, the CDR3 is TGCGCCAGCAGCTTGTATCGAGGTCGGGAGACCCAGTACTTC. It is translated as CASSLYRGRETQYF.

CDR3 DNA sequence: TGTGCCACCGACAACAGGGTTTCGTCCGGCTACACCTTC. Translation gives CATDNRVSSGYTF. The chain joins TRBV10-3 to TRBJ1-2, with D possibly being TRBD1 (6 bases). V was cut by 10 bases and J by 8 bases, with 20 bases left in between. Germline CDR1 ENHRY, CDR2 SYGVKD. The CDR3 consists of 13 residues.

This clone came up many times. V gene TRBV9 combines with J gene TRBJ2-6; D call uncertain. The CDR3 covers 13 residues. Trimming left V 1 base short and J 9 bases short, with 8 bases between. The V gene's germline CDR1 is SGDLS and CDR2 YYNGEE. In nucleotides, the CDR3 is TGTGCCAGCAGCGTATCACGGCACAACGTCCTGACTTTC. Protein: CASSVSRHNVLTF.

The chain has TRBV20-1 and TRBJ1-1; possibly TRBD1 for D (6 bases). Trimming took off 5 bases at V and 7 bases at J, with 11 bases between the two ends. Looked up from germline, CDR1 is DFQATT and CDR2 is SNEGSKA (reference sequence). This CDR3 has 11 residues. CDR3 nucleotides: TGCAGTGCTGGGATCAGGGGTGAAGCTTTCTTT. It specifies CSAGIRGEAFF.

The rearrangement joins TRBV9 to TRBJ2-7; TRBD2 is a possible D gene (5 bases). This CDR3 region has 16 residues. Per germline, CDR1 SGDLS and CDR2 YYNGEE. Trimming took 2 bases from V and 2 from J, leaving 17 bases between them. In DNA, the CDR3 is TGTGCCAGCAGCGTCCAGGCGGGCGCGAATACCTACGAGCAGTACTTC. Protein: CASSVQAGANTYEQYF.

This clone was found a few times. The rearrangement joins TRBV9 to TRBJ1-1; D is ambiguous. Germline-derived CDR1 and CDR2 are SGDLS and YYNGEE. This CDR3 is built from 13 residues. Trimming removed 1 base at V and 6 bases at J, with 10 bases between. CDR3 loop: CASSVQPTAEAFF. For the CDR3, the DNA is TGTGCCAGCAGCGTACAGCCGACTGCTGAAGCTTTCTTT.

The rearrangement uses TRBV7-9 and TRBJ1-1; TRBD1 is a possible D gene (6 bases). The CDR3 is 15 residues long. V lost 5 bases, J lost 1 base, and 14 bases lay in between. Germline CDR1 is SEHNR and CDR2 is FQNEAQ (reference sequence). CDR3 amino acids: CASSLTGSGNTEAFF. The CDR3 nucleotides are TGTGCCAGCAGCCTAACAGGGTCGGGGAACACTGAAGCTTTCTTT.

The chain combines TRBV10-3 with TRBJ2-3; 12 positions agree with TRBD1. Losses at the gene ends were 6 bases for V and 5 bases for J; bases not matched to a gene: 6. This CDR3 comprises 15 residues. CDR1 and CDR2 (germline): ENHRY, SYGVKD. The CDR3 region has the DNA TGTGCCATCAGCCGGGACAGGGGGCCTGGAGATACGCAGTATTTT. Its protein is CAISRDRGPGDTQYF.

This sequence joins TRBV7-2 and TRBJ2-2; D not certain. Germline CDR1 is SGHTA and CDR2 is FQGNSA. There are 16 residues in the CDR3. With 2 bases removed from V and 6 bases from J, the gap between germline ends came to 16 bases. This CDR3 is CASSLRRIASAGELFF. CDR3 DNA sequence: TGTGCCAGCAGCTTAAGGCGGATAGCTTCCGCCGGGGAGCTGTTTTTT.

This clone turned up a few times. The rearrangement uses TRBV21-1 and TRBJ2-3; no DNA check was done on the table's D call, TRBD2. TRBV21-1 is a pseudogene locus. The CDR3 has 15 residues. The CDR3 protein is CASSPKRGRTDTQYF. CDR3 sequence (DNA): TGTGCCAGCAGCCCAAAGCGGGGACGCACAGATACGCAGTATTTT.

J is TRBJ1-2 and V is TRBV9; no definite D call. There are 14 residues in the CDR3. Germline values: CDR1 SGDLS, CDR2 YYNGEE. Trimming left V 0 bases short and J 3 bases short, with 9 bases between. The CDR3 region is CASSVGSQDYGYTF. CDR3 DNA: TGTGCCAGCAGCGTAGGTTCACAAGACTATGGCTACACCTTC.

In this sample, this clone turned up a few times. The chain recombines TRBV7-3 with TRBJ2-1, with D unclear. The CDR3 sequence is 12 residues long. Trimming removed 5 bases at V and 8 bases at J, with 10 bases between. Germline V gene sequence: CDR1 SGHTA, CDR2 FQGTGA. Written as DNA, the CDR3 is TGTGCCAGCAGCCTAGACTTATATGAGCAGTTCTTC. Its translation: CASSLDLYEQFF.